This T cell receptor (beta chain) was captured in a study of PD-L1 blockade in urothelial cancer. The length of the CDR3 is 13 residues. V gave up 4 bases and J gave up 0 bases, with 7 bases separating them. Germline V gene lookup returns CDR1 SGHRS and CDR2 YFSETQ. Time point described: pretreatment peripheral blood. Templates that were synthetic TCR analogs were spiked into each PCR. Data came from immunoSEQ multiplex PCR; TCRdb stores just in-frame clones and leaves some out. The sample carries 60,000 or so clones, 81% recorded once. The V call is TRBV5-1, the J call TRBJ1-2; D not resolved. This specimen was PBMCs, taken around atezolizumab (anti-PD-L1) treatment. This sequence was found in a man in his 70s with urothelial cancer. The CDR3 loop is CASSLLANYGYTF. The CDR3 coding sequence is TGCGCCAGCAGCCTTCTAGCTAACTATGGCTACACCTTC.